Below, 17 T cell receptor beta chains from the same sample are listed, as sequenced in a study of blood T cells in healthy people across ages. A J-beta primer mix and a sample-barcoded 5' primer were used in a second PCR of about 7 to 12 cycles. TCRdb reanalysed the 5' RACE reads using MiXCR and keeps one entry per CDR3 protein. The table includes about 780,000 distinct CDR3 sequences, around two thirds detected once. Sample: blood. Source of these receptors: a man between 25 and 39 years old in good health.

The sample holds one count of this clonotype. CDR3 region: CASNATRDSGYTF. DNA for the CDR3: TGTGCCAGCAACGCAACCCGGGACAGCGGCTACACCTTC. The chain carries TRBV11-2 and TRBJ1-2; 7 nucleotides agree with TRBD1. Germline CDR1 is SGHAT and CDR2 is FQNNGV. V gave up 7 bases and J gave up 8 bases; unmatched junction bases: 10. This CDR3 region has 13 residues.

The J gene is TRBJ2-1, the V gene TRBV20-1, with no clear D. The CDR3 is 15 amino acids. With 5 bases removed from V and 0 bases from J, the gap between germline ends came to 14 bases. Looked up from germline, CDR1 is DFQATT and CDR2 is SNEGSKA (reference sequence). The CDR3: CSAPTPRSSYNEQFF. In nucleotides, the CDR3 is TGCAGTGCTCCGACGCCTAGGAGCTCCTACAATGAGCAGTTCTTC.

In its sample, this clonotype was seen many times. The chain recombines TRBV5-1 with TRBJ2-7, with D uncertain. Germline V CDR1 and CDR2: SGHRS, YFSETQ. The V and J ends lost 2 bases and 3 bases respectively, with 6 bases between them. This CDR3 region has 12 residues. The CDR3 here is CASSLPGYEQYF. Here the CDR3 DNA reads TGCGCCAGCAGCTTACCAGGCTACGAGCAGTACTTC. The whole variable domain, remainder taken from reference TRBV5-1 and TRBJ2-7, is KAGVTQTPRYLIKTRGQQVTLSCSPISGHRSVSWYQQTPGQGLQFLFEYFSETQRNKGNFPGRFSGRQFSNSRSEMNVSTLELGDSALYLCASSLPGYEQYFGPGTRLTVT.

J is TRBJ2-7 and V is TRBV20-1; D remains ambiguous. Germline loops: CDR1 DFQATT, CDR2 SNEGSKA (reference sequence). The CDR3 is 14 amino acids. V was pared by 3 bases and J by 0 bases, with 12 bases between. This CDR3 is CSARLGWGSYEQYF. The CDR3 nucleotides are TGCAGTGCTAGGCTCGGTTGGGGCTCCTACGAGCAGTACTTC.

The CDR3 region has the DNA TGTGCCAGCAGTTACTCGAGACCCGGCAATCAGCCCCAGCATTTT. Amino acids: CASSYSRPGNQPQHF. The V and J genes are TRBV6-5 and TRBJ1-5; no clear D. There are 15 residues in the CDR3. With 0 bases removed from V and 2 bases from J, the gap between germline ends came to 8 bases. Germline V gene sequence: CDR1 MNHEY, CDR2 SVGAGI.

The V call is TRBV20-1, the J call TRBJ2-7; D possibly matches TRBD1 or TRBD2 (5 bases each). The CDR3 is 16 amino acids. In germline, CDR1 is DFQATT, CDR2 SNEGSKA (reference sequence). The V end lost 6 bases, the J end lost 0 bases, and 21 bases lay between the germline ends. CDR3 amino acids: CSALGAGTSSSYEQYF. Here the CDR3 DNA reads TGCAGTGCCCTTGGAGCCGGGACCTCGAGCTCCTACGAGCAGTACTTC.

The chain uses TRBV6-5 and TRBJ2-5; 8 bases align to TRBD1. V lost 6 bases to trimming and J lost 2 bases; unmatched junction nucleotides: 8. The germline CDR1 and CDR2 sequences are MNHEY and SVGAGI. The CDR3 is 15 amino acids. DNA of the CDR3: TGTGCCAGCAGGAAACGACAGGGGACTCAAGAGACCCAGTACTTC. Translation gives CASRKRQGTQETQYF.

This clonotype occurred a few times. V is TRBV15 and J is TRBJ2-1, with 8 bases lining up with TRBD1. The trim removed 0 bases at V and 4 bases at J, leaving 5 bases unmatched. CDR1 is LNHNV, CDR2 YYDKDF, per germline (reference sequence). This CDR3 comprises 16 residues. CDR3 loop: CATSRDRTGNYNEQFF. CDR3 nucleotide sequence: TGTGCCACCAGCAGAGATCGGACAGGGAATTACAATGAGCAGTTCTTC.

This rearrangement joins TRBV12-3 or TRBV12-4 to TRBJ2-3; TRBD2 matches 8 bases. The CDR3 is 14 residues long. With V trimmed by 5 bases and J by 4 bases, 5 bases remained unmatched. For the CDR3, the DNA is TGTGCCAGCAGTGTTACCGGGGGGGCAGATACGCAGTATTTT. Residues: CASSVTGGADTQYF.

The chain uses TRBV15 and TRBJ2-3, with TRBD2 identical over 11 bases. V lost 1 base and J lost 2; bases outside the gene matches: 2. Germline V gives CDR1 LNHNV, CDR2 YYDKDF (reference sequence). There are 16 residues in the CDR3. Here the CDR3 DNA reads TGTGCCACCAGCAGAGTAGCGGGGGGGCCCACAGATACGCAGTATTTT. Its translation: CATSRVAGGPTDTQYF.

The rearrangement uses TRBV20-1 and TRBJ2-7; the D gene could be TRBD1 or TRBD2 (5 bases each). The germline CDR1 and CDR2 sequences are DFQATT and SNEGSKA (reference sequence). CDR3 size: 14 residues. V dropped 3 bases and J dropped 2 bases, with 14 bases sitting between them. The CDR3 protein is CSASWDVNPYEQYF. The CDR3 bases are TGCAGTGCTAGTTGGGACGTCAACCCCTACGAGCAGTACTTC.

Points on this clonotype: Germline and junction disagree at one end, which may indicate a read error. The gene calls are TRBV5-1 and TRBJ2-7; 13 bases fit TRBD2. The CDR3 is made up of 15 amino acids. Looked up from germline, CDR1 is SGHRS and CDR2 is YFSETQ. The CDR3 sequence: CAGSLGLAGATEQYF. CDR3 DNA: TGCGCCGGCAGCCTAGGACTAGCGGGGGCCACGGAGCAGTACTTC.

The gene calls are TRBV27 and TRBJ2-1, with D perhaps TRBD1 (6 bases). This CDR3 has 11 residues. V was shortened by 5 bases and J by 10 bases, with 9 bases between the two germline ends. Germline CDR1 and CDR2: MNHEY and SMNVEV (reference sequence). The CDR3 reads CASSTGTEQFF. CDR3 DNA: TGTGCCAGCAGTACCGGGACAGAGCAGTTCTTC.

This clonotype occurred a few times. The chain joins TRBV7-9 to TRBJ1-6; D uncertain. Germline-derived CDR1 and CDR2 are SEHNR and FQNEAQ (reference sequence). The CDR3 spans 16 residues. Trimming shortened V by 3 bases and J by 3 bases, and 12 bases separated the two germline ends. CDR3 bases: TGTGCCAGCAGCTTCTCGGAAGGGATCTATAATTCACCCCTCCACTTT. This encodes CASSFSEGIYNSPLHF.

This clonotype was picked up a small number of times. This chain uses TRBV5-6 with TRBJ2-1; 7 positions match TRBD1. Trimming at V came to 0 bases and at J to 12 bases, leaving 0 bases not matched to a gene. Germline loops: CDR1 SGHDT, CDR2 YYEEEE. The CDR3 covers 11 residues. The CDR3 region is CASSLDRGQFF. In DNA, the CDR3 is TGTGCCAGCAGCTTGGACAGGGGGCAGTTCTTC. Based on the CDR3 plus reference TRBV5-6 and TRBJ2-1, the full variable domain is DAGVTQSPTHLIKTRGQQVTLRCSPKSGHDTVSWYQQALGQGPQFIFQYYEEEERQRGNFPDRFSGHQFPNYSSELNVNALLLGDSALYLCASSLDRGQFFGPGTRLTVL.

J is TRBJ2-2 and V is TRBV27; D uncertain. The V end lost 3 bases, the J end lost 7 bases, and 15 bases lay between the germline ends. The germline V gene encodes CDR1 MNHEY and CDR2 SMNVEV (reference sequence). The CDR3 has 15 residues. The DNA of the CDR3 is TGTGCCAGCAGTTTCCTCCCGGCATTTGGCGGGGAGCTGTTTTTT. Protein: CASSFLPAFGGELFF.

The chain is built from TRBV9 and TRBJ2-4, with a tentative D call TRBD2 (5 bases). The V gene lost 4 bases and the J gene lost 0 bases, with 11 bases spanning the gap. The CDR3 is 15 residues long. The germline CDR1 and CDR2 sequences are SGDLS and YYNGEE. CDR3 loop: CASSISGLAKNIQYF. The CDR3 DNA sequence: TGTGCCAGCAGCATTTCAGGACTAGCCAAAAACATTCAGTACTTC.